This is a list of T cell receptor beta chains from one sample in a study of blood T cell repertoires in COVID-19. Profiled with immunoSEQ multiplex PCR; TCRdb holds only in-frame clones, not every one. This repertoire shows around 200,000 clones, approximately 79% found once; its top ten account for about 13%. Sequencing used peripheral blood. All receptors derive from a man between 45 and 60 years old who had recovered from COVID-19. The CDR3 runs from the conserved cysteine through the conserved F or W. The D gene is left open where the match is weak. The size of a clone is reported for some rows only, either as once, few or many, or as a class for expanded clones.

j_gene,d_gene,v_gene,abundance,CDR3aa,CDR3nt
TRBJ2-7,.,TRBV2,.,CASSDRSSRHEQYF,TGTGCCAGCAGTGATCGGTCTAGCCGCCACGAGCAGTACTTC
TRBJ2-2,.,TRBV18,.,CASSPRQVLGTGELFF,TGTGCCAGCTCACCCCGACAGGTACTTGGCACCGGGGAGCTGTTTTTT
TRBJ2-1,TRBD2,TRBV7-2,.,CASSLVAGANNEQFF,TGTGCCAGCAGCCTAGTAGCGGGAGCGAACAATGAGCAGTTCTTC
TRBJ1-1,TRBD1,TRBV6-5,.,CASMRDRGNTEAFF,TGTGCCAGCATGCGGGACAGGGGGAACACTGAAGCTTTCTTT
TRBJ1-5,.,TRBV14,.,CASSQDPNQPQHF,TGTGCCAGCAGCCAAGATCCGAATCAGCCCCAGCATTTT
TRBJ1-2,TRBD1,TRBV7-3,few,CASSSDGTGGLANYGYTF,TGTGCCAGCAGCTCCGACGGGACAGGGGGCCTAGCTAACTATGGCTACACCTTC
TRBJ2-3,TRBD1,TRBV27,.,CASSNRGTSLLLSWGTDTQYF,TGTGCCAGCAGTAACAGGGGAACTAGTTTGCTATTGTCTTGGGGCACAGATACGCAGTATTTT
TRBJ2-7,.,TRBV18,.,CASSETNTYEQYF,TGTGCCAGCTCAGAGACAAACACCTACGAGCAGTACTTC
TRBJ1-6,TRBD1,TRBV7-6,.,CASSPASDRGGSPLHF,TGTGCCAGCAGTCCTGCATCGGACAGGGGGGGTTCACCCCTCCACTTT
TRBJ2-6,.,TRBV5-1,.,CASSLDSFPGANVLTF,TGCGCCAGCAGCTTGGATTCTTTCCCTGGGGCCAACGTCCTGACTTTC
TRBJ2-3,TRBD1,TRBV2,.,CASTADRRFSTDTQYF,TGTGCCAGCACGGCGGACAGGAGATTTAGCACAGATACGCAGTATTTT
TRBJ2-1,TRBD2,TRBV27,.,CASSGLAGGENEQFF,TGTGCCAGCAGTGGGCTAGCGGGAGGGGAGAATGAGCAGTTCTTC